The clone carrying this T cell receptor beta chain was seen at least ten times. This entry belongs to a study of early T cells in non-severe SARS-CoV-2 infection. V was trimmed by 2 bases and J by 2 bases, leaving 21 bases between them. This CDR3 has 18 residues. Germline-derived CDR1 and CDR2 are SEHNR and FQNEAQ (reference sequence). TCRdb analysed the 5' RACE reads with MiXCR anew, one entry per CDR3 protein. The table lists roughly 30,000 distinct CDR3 sequences, approximately 4.3% of them singletons, with roughly 12% in the top ten. Input material: whole blood. The V and J genes are TRBV7-9 and TRBJ2-5; D is perhaps TRBD2 (5 bases). The receptor was derived from an adult who was a healthcare worker with PCR-confirmed SARS-CoV-2 infection or an uninfected control (not recorded which). CDR3 region: CASSLSGPREMGQETQYF. CDR3 DNA sequence: TGTGCCAGCAGCTTATCTGGACCGAGGGAAATGGGGCAAGAGACCCAGTACTTC.